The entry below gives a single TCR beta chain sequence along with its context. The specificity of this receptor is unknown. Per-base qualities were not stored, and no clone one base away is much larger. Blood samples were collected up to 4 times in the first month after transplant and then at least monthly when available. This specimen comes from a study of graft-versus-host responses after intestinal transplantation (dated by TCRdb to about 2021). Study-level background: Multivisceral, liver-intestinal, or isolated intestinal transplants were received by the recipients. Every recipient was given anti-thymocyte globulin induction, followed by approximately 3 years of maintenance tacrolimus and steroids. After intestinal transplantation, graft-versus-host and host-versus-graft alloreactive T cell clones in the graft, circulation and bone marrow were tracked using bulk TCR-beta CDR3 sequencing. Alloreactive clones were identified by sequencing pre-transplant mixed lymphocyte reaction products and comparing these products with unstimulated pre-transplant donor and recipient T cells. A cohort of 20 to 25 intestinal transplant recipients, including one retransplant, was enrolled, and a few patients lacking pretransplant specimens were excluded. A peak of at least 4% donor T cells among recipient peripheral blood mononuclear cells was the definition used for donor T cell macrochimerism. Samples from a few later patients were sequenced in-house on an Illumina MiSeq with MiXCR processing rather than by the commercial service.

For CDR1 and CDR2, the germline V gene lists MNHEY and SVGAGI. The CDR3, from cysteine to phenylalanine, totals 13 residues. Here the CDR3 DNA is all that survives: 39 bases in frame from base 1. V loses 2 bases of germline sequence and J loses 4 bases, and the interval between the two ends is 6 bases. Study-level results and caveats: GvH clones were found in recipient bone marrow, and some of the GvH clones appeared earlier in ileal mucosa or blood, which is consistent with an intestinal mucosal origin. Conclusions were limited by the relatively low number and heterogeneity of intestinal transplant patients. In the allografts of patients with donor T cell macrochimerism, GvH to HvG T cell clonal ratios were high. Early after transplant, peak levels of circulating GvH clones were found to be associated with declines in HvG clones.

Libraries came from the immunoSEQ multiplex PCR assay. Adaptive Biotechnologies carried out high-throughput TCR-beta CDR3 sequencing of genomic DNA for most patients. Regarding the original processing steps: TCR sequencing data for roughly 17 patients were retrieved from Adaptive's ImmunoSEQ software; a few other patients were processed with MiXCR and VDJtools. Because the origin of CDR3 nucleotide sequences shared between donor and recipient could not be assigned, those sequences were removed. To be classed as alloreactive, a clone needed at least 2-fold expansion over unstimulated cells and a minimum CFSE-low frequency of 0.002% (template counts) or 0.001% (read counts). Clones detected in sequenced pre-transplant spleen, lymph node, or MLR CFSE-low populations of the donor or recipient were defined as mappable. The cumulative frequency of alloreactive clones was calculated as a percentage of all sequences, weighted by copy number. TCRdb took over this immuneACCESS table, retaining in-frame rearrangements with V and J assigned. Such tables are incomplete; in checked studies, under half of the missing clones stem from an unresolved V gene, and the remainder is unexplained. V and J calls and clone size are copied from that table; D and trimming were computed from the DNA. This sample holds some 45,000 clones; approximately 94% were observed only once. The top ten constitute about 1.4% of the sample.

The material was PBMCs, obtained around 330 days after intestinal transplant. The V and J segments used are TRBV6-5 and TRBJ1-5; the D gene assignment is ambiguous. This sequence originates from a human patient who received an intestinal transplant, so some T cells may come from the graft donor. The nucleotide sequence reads TGTGCCAGCAGTTACCCGGATAATCAGCCCCAGCATTTT. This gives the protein CASSYPDNQPQHF.